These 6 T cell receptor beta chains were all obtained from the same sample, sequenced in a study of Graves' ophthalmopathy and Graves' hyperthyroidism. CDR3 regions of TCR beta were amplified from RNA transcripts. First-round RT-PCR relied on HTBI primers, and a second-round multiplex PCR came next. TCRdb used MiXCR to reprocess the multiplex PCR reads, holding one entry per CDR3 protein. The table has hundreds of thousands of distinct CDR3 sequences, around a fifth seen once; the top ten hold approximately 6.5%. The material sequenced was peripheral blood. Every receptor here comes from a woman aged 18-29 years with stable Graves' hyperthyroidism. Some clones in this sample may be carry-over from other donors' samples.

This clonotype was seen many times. The CDR3 here is CASSLKQTNTEAFF. Here the CDR3 DNA reads TGTGCCAGCAGTTTGAAACAAACGAACACTGAAGCTTTCTTT. The rearrangement links TRBV27 to TRBJ1-1; no firm D call. V gave up 3 bases and J gave up 1 base, with 9 bases separating them. This CDR3 comprises 14 residues. Looked up from germline, CDR1 is MNHEY and CDR2 is SMNVEV (reference sequence).

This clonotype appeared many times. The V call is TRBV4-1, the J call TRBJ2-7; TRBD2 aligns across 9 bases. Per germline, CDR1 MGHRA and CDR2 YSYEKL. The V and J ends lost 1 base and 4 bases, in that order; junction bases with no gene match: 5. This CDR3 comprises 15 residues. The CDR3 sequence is CASSQAERGAYEQYF. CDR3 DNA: TGCGCCAGCAGCCAAGCCGAGCGGGGGGCGTACGAGCAGTACTTC.

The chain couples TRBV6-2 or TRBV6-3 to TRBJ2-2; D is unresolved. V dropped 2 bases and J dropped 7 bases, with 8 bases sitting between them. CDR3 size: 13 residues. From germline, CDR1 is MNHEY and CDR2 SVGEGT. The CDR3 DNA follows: TGTGCCAGCAGTTACACTCGTGACGGGGAGCTGTTTTTT. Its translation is CASSYTRDGELFF.

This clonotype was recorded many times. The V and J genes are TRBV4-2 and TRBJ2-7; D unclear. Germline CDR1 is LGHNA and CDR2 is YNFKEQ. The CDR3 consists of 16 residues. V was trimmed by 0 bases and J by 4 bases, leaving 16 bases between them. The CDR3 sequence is CASSQDFAVYQYEQYF. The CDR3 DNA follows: TGTGCCAGCAGCCAAGATTTTGCGGTCTACCAGTACGAGCAGTACTTC.

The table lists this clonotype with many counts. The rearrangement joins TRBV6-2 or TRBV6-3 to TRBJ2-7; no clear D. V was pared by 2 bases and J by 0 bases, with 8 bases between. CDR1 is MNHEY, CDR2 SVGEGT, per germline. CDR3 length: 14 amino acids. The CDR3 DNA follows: TGTGCCAGCAGTTACCCCCAGATCTCCTACGAGCAGTACTTC. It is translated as CASSYPQISYEQYF.

CDR3 amino acids: CASSPPGLMNTEAFF. The CDR3 nucleotides are TGTGCCAGCTCACCACCAGGGCTCATGAACACTGAAGCTTTCTTT. V gene TRBV18 combines with J gene TRBJ1-1, with no clear D. The germline CDR1 and CDR2 sequences are KGHSH and LQKENI. V was pared by 0 bases and J by 0 bases, with 8 bases between. This CDR3 comprises 15 residues.